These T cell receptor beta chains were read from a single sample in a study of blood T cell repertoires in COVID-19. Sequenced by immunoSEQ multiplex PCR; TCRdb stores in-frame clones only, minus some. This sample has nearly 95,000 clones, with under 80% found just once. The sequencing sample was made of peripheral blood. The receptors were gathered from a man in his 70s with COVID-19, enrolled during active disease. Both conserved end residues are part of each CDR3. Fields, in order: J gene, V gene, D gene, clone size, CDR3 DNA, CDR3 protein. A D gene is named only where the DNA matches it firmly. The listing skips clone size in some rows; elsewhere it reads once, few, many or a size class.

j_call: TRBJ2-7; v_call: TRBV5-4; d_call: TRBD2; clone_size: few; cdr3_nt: TGTGCCAGCAGCCGGGGACTAATCGGGGACGAGCAGTACTTC; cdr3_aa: CASSRGLIGDEQYF
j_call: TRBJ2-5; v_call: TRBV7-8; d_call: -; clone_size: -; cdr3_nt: TGTGCCAGCAGCTTAGTGGCCCTCCCTACAGGAGAGACCCAGTACTTC; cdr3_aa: CASSLVALPTGETQYF
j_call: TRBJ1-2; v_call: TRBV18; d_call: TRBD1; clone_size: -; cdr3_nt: TGTGCCAGCTCACCGCCGGGACAGGGGTTCTATGGCTACACCTTC; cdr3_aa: CASSPPGQGFYGYTF
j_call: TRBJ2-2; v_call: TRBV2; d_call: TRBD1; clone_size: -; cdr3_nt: TGTGCCAGCGCGGGACAGGGAGTAACCGGGGAGCTGTTTTTT; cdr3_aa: CASAGQGVTGELFF
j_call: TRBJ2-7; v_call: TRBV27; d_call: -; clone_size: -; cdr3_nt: TGTGCCAGCAGTCCGTACCCTTCAATGAGCTACGAGCAGTACTTC; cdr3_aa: CASSPYPSMSYEQYF
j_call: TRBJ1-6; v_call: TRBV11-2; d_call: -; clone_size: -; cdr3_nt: TGTGCCAGCAGCAGACAGAGGGGGTATAATTCACCCCTCCACTTT; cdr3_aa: CASSRQRGYNSPLHF
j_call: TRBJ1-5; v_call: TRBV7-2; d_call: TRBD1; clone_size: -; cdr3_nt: TGTGCCAGCAGCTTTACAGGGGGCCCCAATCAGCCCCAGCATTTT; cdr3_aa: CASSFTGGPNQPQHF
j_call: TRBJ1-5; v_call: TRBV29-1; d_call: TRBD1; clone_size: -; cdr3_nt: TGCAGCGCCCGGGACAGGGATAATCAGCCCCAGCATTTT; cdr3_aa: CSARDRDNQPQHF
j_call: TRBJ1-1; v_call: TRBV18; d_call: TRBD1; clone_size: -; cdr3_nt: TGTGCCAGCTCACCCGTACAGGGGCCGAACACTGAAGCTTTCTTT; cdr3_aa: CASSPVQGPNTEAFF
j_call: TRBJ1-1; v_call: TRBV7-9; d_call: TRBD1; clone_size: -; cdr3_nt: TGTGCCAGCAGCTCCCGGGACAGGGGTTTGAACACTGAAGCTTTCTTT; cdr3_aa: CASSSRDRGLNTEAFF